This TCR beta chain was identified in a study of cytomegalovirus exposure and HLA in healthy donors. General study points: Several of the most significant clusters appeared, in a later analysis, to be linked to common viral pathogens.

Use of 60 Vbeta and 13 Jbeta primers characterized the PCR. Only in-frame clones appear in the TCRdb table, and some are missing; sequencing was by immunoSEQ multiplex PCR. The sample lists about 190,000 clones, 70% to 75% occurring once. Comment on this clone: Its antigen is not known.

CDR1 SEHNR and CDR2 FQNEAQ come from the germline V gene (reference sequence). The CDR3 loop spans 15 amino acids. With 3 bases clipped from V and 4 bases from J, the junction kept 7 bases outside the gene matches. The origin of this receptor is a woman in her twenties or thirties in good health and CMV-seropositive. The genes are TRBV7-9 and TRBJ2-7; 9 nucleotides align to TRBD2. The specimen sequenced was PBMCs. CDR3 in DNA: TGTGCCAGCAGCTTGAGGACTAGCGACAGGTACGAGCAGTACTTC. This codes for CASSLRTSDRYEQYF.